Below are 25 T cell receptor beta chains sequenced from a single sample in a study of cytomegalovirus exposure and HLA in healthy donors (dated by TCRdb to the late 2010s). Libraries were made using the immunoSEQ multiplex PCR assay. TCRdb stores this immuneACCESS table with in-frame sequences only. Part of the clones is absent; in the studies checked, under half of the shortfall reflects unresolved V genes, and no reason is known for the rest. The sample table records roughly 250,000 clones; nearly 90% of these occur just once. The ten largest clones represent under 0.45% of the sample. The sample was PBMCs. The source of these receptors is a woman aged 18-30 years in good health and CMV-seronegative.

The chain combines TRBV5-1 with TRBJ2-7; D perhaps matches TRBD1 (6 bases). Trimming took 1 base from V and 2 from J, leaving 16 bases between them. This CDR3 contains 16 residues. Looked up from germline, CDR1 is SGHRS and CDR2 is YFSETQ. CDR3 sequence (DNA): TGCGCCAGCAGCTTGTCGGGCAGGGGAATACCCTACGAGCAGTACTTC. The encoded protein is CASSLSGRGIPYEQYF.

The rearrangement links TRBV5-8 to TRBJ2-5, with 9 bases matching TRBD2. V gave up 4 bases and J gave up 3 bases; unmatched junction bases: 13. This CDR3 is built from 17 residues. Germline loops: CDR1 SGHTS, CDR2 YDEGEE. CDR3 bases: TGTGCCAGCAGCAGGGGACTAGCCCAGGGGACAAAAGAGACCCAGTACTTC. As protein: CASSRGLAQGTKETQYF.

CDR3 sequence reads: CSVEHVGQGLGEAFF. CDR3 nucleotide sequence: TGCAGCGTTGAACACGTAGGGCAGGGGCTTGGTGAAGCTTTCTTT. The chain employs TRBV29-1 and TRBJ1-1; maybe TRBD1 (6 bases). The CDR3 extends over 15 amino acids. CDR1 and CDR2 from the germline V gene are SQVTM and ANQGSEA. V was shortened by 2 bases and J by 7 bases, with 20 bases between the two germline ends.

The J gene is TRBJ1-6, the V gene TRBV5-1; 7 nucleotides match TRBD1. The V and J ends lost 3 bases and 0 bases, in that order; junction bases with no gene match: 3. Looked up from germline, CDR1 is SGHRS and CDR2 is YFSETQ. The CDR3 consists of 16 residues. The CDR3, as DNA: TGCGCCAGCAGCTCGGGACAGAGCTCCTATAATTCACCCCTCCACTTT. Its translation: CASSSGQSSYNSPLHF.

CDR3: CASSLVQSGYTF. CDR3 sequence (DNA): TGTGCCAGCAGTTTGGTACAGAGCGGCTACACCTTC. The V call is TRBV28, the J call TRBJ1-2; no clear D gene. Trimming cost V 3 bases and J 8 bases, with 10 bases left between them. The CDR3 spans 12 residues. The germline CDR1 and CDR2 sequences are MDHEN and SYDVKM.

The chain has TRBV9 and TRBJ2-5; D possibly corresponds to TRBD1 (5 bases). Per the germline V gene, CDR1 is SGDLS and CDR2 is YYNGEE. The germline V and J ends were trimmed by 3 bases and 0 bases, with 9 bases remaining between them. CDR3 size: 14 residues. The CDR3 reads CASSDGANQETQYF. The CDR3 bases are TGTGCCAGCAGCGATGGGGCCAACCAAGAGACCCAGTACTTC.

The genes are TRBV27 and TRBJ1-1; TRBD1 is a possible D gene (5 bases). This CDR3 spans 14 amino acids. The germline V and J ends were trimmed by 1 base and 8 bases, with 14 bases remaining between them. Germline CDR1 is MNHEY and CDR2 is SMNVEV (reference sequence). CDR3 residues: CASSLWGGTTEAFF. The CDR3 DNA reads TGTGCCAGCAGTTTATGGGGGGGAACTACCGAAGCTTTCTTT.

The chain carries TRBV5-1 and TRBJ1-4, with D perhaps TRBD1 (5 bases). The germline gives CDR1 SGHRS, CDR2 YFSETQ. Trimming left V 0 bases short and J 7 bases short, with 10 bases between. This CDR3 region has 14 residues. CDR3 residues: CASSLEGWAEKLFF. For the CDR3, the DNA is TGCGCCAGCAGCTTGGAGGGGTGGGCTGAAAAACTGTTTTTT.

The chain links TRBV10-2 to TRBJ2-7; 7 bases fit TRBD1. Germline V gives CDR1 WSHSY, CDR2 SAAADI. The V segment lost 6 bases and the J segment 3 bases; nucleotides outside the gene matches: 5. The CDR3 has 13 residues. The CDR3 here is CASSRDRLYEQYF. Written as DNA, the CDR3 is TGCGCCAGCAGCCGGGACAGACTCTACGAGCAGTACTTC.

This clone has only one observation. This chain joins TRBV7-2 and TRBJ2-7; TRBD1 aligns across 9 bases. Trimming took 2 bases from V and 6 from J; bases not matched to a gene: 14. This CDR3 is 17 amino acids long. Germline assignment: CDR1 SGHTA and CDR2 FQGNSA. CDR3 sequence (DNA): TGTGCCAGCAGCTTACGATACCGCGGGACAGGGACCCTCGAGCAGTACTTC. It is translated as CASSLRYRGTGTLEQYF.

V gene TRBV9 combines with J gene TRBJ1-1; D is undetermined. Per the germline V gene, CDR1 is SGDLS and CDR2 is YYNGEE. The CDR3 is made up of 14 amino acids. V lost 0 bases and J lost 1, with 7 bases in between. DNA of the CDR3: TGTGCCAGCAGCGTAGCTTACAGGAACACTGAAGCTTTCTTT. This sequence encodes CASSVAYRNTEAFF.

This clone came up once. The chain links TRBV6-4 to TRBJ1-2; 7 bases agree with TRBD1. The CDR3 is 15 residues long. Trimming removed 8 bases from V and 4 bases from J; junction bases left unmatched: 13. Per germline, CDR1 MRHNA and CDR2 SNTAGT. The CDR3 reads CASETGWGEGYGYTF. The CDR3 region has the DNA TGTGCCAGCGAGACAGGGTGGGGTGAGGGCTATGGCTACACCTTC.

The genes are TRBV7-9 and TRBJ2-4; D not resolved. The CDR3 is made up of 13 amino acids. The V gene lost 3 bases and the J gene lost 5 bases, with 8 bases spanning the gap. Germline CDR1 SEHNR, CDR2 FQNEAQ (reference sequence). The DNA of the CDR3 is TGTGCCAGCAGCTTTCAGCGAGAAAACATTCAGTACTTC. Translated, it gives CASSFQRENIQYF.

The chain couples TRBV4-1 to TRBJ1-1; possible D gene TRBD1, 5 bases. There are 13 residues in the CDR3. Between the trimmed V and J ends, which lost 0 bases and 7 bases, there was a span of 9 bases. Germline V gene sequence: CDR1 MGHRA, CDR2 YSYEKL. The CDR3 DNA reads as TGCGCCAGCAGCCAAGACAGGGCGGTTGAAGCTTTCTTT. Protein sequence: CASSQDRAVEAFF.

CDR3 region: CASSPLGQVRNSPLHF. The DNA for the CDR3 is TGTGCCAGCAGCCCCTTGGGACAGGTGAGGAATTCACCCCTCCACTTT. The rearrangement joins TRBV27 to TRBJ1-6; 8 bases agree with TRBD1. After removal of 6 bases from V and 7 bases from J, the junction contained 11 bases not matched to a gene. CDR3 length: 16 amino acids. Per the germline V gene, CDR1 is MNHEY and CDR2 is SMNVEV (reference sequence).

This clone was found once. V is TRBV5-5 and J is TRBJ2-7; D not resolved. V gave up 2 bases and J gave up 6 bases, with 9 bases separating them. Per germline, CDR1 SGHKS and CDR2 YYEKEE (reference sequence). There are 12 residues in the CDR3. In nucleotides, the CDR3 is TGTGCCAGCAGCTTACACAGCTCCGAGCAGTACGTC. Translated: CASSLHSSEQYV.

CDR3 sequence reads: CASSLRVSDYLANTGELFF. As DNA, the CDR3 is TGTGCCAGCAGTTTGAGGGTTAGTGATTATCTCGCGAACACCGGGGAGCTGTTTTTT. V is TRBV28 and J is TRBJ2-2; possibly TRBD2 for D (5 bases). Germline V lookup: CDR1 MDHEN, CDR2 SYDVKM. This CDR3 has 19 amino acids. Trimming removed 3 bases at V and 0 bases at J, with 20 bases between.

The chain uses TRBV27 and TRBJ1-2; TRBD1 is a possible D gene (5 bases). CDR1 is MNHEY, CDR2 SMNVEV, per germline (reference sequence). The V end lost 3 bases, the J end lost 7 bases, and 15 bases lay between the germline ends. The CDR3 contains 14 residues. The CDR3 loop is CASSFLGQAIGYTF. DNA for the CDR3: TGTGCCAGCAGTTTCTTAGGACAAGCTATTGGCTACACCTTC.

The CDR3 sequence: CASNRNLNTEAFF. DNA of the CDR3: TGTGCCAGCAATCGAAACCTAAACACTGAAGCTTTCTTT. The gene calls are TRBV27 and TRBJ1-1; no firm D call. The CDR3 covers 13 residues. Germline V gene lookup returns CDR1 MNHEY and CDR2 SMNVEV (reference sequence). Trimming stripped 7 bases from V and 2 bases from J, with 11 bases between.

The genes are TRBV7-8 and TRBJ1-2, with 11 bases lining up with TRBD1. The CDR3 runs 15 residues. Looked up from germline, CDR1 is SGHVS and CDR2 is FQNEAQ. The V segment lost 4 bases and the J segment 8 bases; nucleotides outside the gene matches: 9. CDR3 sequence reads: CASSSGGGTGGGYTF. CDR3 nucleotides: TGTGCCAGCAGCTCGGGAGGAGGGACAGGGGGAGGCTACACCTTC.

CDR3 sequence reads: CASSQGTGALTNEKLFF. CDR3 bases: TGCGCCAGCAGCCAAGGGACAGGGGCCCTAACTAATGAAAAACTGTTTTTT. The chain is built from TRBV4-3 and TRBJ1-4, with 9 bases that match TRBD1. V was clipped by 1 base and J by 1 base; unmatched bases: 4. CDR1 and CDR2 from the germline V gene are LGHNA and YSLEER. The CDR3 loop spans 17 amino acids.

The genes are TRBV7-2 and TRBJ1-2; 8 bases line up with TRBD1. The CDR3 is 14 amino acids. Germline CDR1 SGHTA, CDR2 FQGNSA. The V gene end was trimmed by 5 bases and the J gene end by 4 bases; junction bases not matched to a gene: 6. CDR3 bases: TGTGCCAGCAGCCTAGACAGGGGAGGCTATGGCTACACCTTC. The encoded protein is CASSLDRGGYGYTF.

This chain uses TRBV6-4 with TRBJ1-2; 7 bases are shared with TRBD1. CDR1 is MRHNA and CDR2 is SNTAGT in the germline V gene. This CDR3 has 13 residues. The ends lost 2 bases at V and 8 bases at J; junction bases unmatched: 5. For the CDR3, the DNA is TGTGCCAGCAGTGACGGACAGGCTTGGGGCTACACCTTC. This translates into CASSDGQAWGYTF.

This chain joins TRBV5-1 and TRBJ2-1; 8 nucleotides align to TRBD2. This CDR3 is 19 amino acids long. Germline V gene sequence: CDR1 SGHRS, CDR2 YFSETQ. Unmatched junction bases numbered 21, after V lost 2 bases and J lost 8 bases. This chain's CDR3 is CASSLMGVNWRGARDEQFF. The CDR3 DNA follows: TGCGCCAGCAGCTTAATGGGTGTCAATTGGCGGGGGGCCCGGGATGAGCAGTTCTTC. Full variable domain (outside the CDR3, taken from reference TRBV5-1 and TRBJ2-1): KAGVTQTPRYLIKTRGQQVTLSCSPISGHRSVSWYQQTPGQGLQFLFEYFSETQRNKGNFPGRFSGRQFSNSRSEMNVSTLELGDSALYLCASSLMGVNWRGARDEQFFGPGTRLTVL.

The CDR3 is CASSLWLAPNQPQHF. The CDR3 DNA reads as TGTGCCAGCAGCTTGTGGTTAGCCCCAAATCAGCCCCAGCATTTT. The V call is TRBV5-6, the J call TRBJ1-5; D is ambiguous. Trimming stripped 1 base from V and 4 bases from J, with 12 bases between. Germline V lookup: CDR1 SGHDT, CDR2 YYEEEE. The CDR3 runs to 15 residues.